This T cell receptor beta chain was sequenced in a study of early T cells in non-severe SARS-CoV-2 infection. CDR3 length: 15 residues. V lost 7 bases to trimming and J lost 0 bases, with 12 bases between them. The germline CDR1 and CDR2 sequences are KGHSH and LQKENI. TCRdb reanalysed the 5' RACE reads using MiXCR and keeps one entry per CDR3 protein. The table has 70,000 to 90,000 distinct CDR3 sequences, 9.5% to 15% seen once. This receptor was identified in an adult who was a healthcare worker with PCR-confirmed SARS-CoV-2 infection or an uninfected control (not recorded which). The V and J genes are TRBV18 and TRBJ2-2; D possibly corresponds to TRBD2 (6 bases). Sequenced sample: whole blood. The CDR3 spells CASLREIANTGELFF. The CDR3 bases are TGTGCCAGCTTACGGGAGATTGCGAACACCGGGGAGCTGTTTTTT. The whole variable domain, filled in from reference TRBV18 and TRBJ2-2, reads NAGVMQNPRHLVRRRGQEARLRCSPMKGHSHVYWYRQLPEEGLKFMVYLQKENIIDESGMPKERFSAEFPKEGPSILRIQQVVRGDSAAYFCASLREIANTGELFFGEGSRLTVL.